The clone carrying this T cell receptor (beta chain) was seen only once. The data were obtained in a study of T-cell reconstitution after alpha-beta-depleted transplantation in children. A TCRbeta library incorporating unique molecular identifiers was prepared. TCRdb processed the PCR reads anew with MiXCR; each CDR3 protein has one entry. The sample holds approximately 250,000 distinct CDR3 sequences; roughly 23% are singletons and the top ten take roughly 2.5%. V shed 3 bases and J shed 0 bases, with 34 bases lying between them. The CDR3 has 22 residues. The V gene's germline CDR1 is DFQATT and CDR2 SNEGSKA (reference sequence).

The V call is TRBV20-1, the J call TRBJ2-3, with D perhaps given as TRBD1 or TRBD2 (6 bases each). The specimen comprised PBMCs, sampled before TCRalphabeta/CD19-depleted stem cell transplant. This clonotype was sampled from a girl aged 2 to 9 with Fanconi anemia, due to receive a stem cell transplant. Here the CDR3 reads CSARLALEELGGQTSSTDTQYF. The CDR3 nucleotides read TGCAGTGCTAGGCTGGCCCTAGAGGAACTAGGGGGGCAAACCTCTAGCACAGATACGCAGTATTTT.